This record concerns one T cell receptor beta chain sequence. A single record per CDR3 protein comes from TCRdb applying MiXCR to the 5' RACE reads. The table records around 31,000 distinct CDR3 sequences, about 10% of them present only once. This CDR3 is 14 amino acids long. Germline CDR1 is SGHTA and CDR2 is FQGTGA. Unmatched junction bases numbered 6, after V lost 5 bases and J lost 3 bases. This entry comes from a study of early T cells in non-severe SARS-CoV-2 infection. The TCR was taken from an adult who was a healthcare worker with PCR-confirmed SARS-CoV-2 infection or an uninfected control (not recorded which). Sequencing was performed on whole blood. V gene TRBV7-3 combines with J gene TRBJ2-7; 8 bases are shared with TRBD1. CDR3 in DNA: TGTGCCAGCAGCCGCCAGGGGGCAGGCTACGAGCAGTACTTC. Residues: CASSRQGAGYEQYF.